This T cell receptor beta chain was observed in a study of CD8 T cells in Susac syndrome (dated by TCRdb to 2018 to 2020). With respect to the entire study: The study used repertoire sequencing to test whether antigen drove CD8+ T cell activation and differentiation in Susac syndrome. What the authors observed across the whole study: The study acknowledged that relatively few individuals were included in the TCR sequencing and HLA analysis.

The CDR3, from cysteine to phenylalanine, totals 12 residues. Only the CDR3 part of the read is kept: 36 bases, read in frame from the first base. V gives up 3 bases and J gives up 14 bases, and the segment between their germline ends measures 11 bases. CDR1 SNHLY and CDR2 FYNNEI are derived from the germline V gene. High-throughput TCR beta sequencing profiled peripheral blood CD8+ and CD4+ T cells from healthy donors, Susac syndrome patients and multiple sclerosis patients. The multiple sclerosis controls were treatment-naive patients whose relapsing-remitting disease, either stable or active, fulfilled the revised McDonald criteria. Bulk CD8+ and CD4+ T cells were purified by magnetic negative isolation, whereas CD8+ TEMRA cells were enriched by FACS. Blood was collected in EDTA tubes and processed within 24 hours, with PBMCs isolated through density gradient centrifugation. PBMCs intended for TCR sequencing were frozen in liquid nitrogen and were later thawed in a 37 degrees C water bath. The sorted or isolated CD4+, CD8+ and CD8+ TEMRA cells had a purity of 90% or higher.

On this clonotype itself: This receptor's antigen is unknown. Per-base qualities were not stored, and no clone one base away is much larger.

RNA was extracted using the RNeasy kit, and roughly 0.5 to 1 ug of the RNA was reverse transcribed with random hexamers. The immunoSEQ multiplex PCR assay, which covers 54 Vbeta and 13 Jbeta segments, was used to amplify TCR beta CDR3 regions. To correct PCR amplification bias, a synthetic template baseline was used for both primer optimization and computational correction. For the original study's pipeline: Reads were assigned to V, D and J genes according to IMGT and analyzed in immunoSEQ Analyzer, with only productive sequences retained. To calculate clonality, Shannon entropy was normalized by log2 of the number of productive unique sequences and then subtracted from one. For each patient and control, public and private clones were evaluated among the 100 most prevalent clones. Clones were defined as Susac-specific when absent from the healthy and MS cohorts, from 1052 published viral clones and from other ImmuneACCESS disease sequences. TCRdb handled the public reads itself, with Q25 trimming in fastp and clone calling in MiXCR, and kept productive beta chains. Identical CDR3 proteins give one entry, which carries the most common genes and DNA. For this entry, the V and J calls and clone size follow TCRdb and not the study's own pipeline. Present in this sample are about 210,000 distinct CDR3 sequences, 95% of which were seen just once. About 0.091% of the sample rests with the top ten.

Sequences were obtained from CD4+ T cells from PBMCs. The sequence was collected from a human donor with multiple sclerosis. The receptor chain draws on TRBV2 and TRBJ1-6; a tentative D match to TRBD1 spans 5 bases. The nucleotide sequence is TGTGCCAGCAGTGAGGGGACTCTGACCCTCCACTTT. This sequence encodes CASSEGTLTLHF.